The clone carrying this T cell receptor (beta chain) appeared many times. The antigen is unknown. Using its own MiXCR run on the reads, TCRdb lists one record per CDR3 protein. The repertoire consists of about 280,000 distinct CDR3 sequences, with roughly 21% occurring once and the leading ten covering approximately 20%. The germline V and J ends were trimmed by 1 base and 2 bases, with 22 bases remaining between them. CDR3 length: 19 amino acids. These data originate in a study of T cell repertoires in cytomegalovirus infection. Overall study context: Matching HLA type and CMV infection were both indicated by public TCR beta signatures. Study-wide findings and caveats: Ex vivo responses were dominated by HLA-C-restricted CMV-specific TCR beta clonotypes.

The TCR sequence derives from a human donor in good health (CMV status not recorded). Some clones in this sample may be carry-over from other donors' samples. The chain employs TRBV12-3 or TRBV12-4 and TRBJ2-3; a possible D gene is TRBD1 (6 bases). The specimen was cultured PBMCs, collected from culture after CMV antigen stimulation. The CDR3 DNA sequence: TGTGCCAGCAGTTTAGGTGAGAGGAGGACAGCGCCGGCCACAGATACGCAGTATTTT. This encodes CASSLGERRTAPATDTQYF.